The 27 T cell receptor beta chains reported below all come from one sample, sequenced in a study of blood T cell repertoires in COVID-19. Here immunoSEQ multiplex PCR was the method, and the copy in TCRdb shows in-frame clones only, minus some. The sample lists almost 250,000 clones; about 89% were seen once. The specimen sequenced was PBMCs or T cells enriched from blood (not recorded which). The origin of the receptors is a young woman who had recovered from COVID-19.

Written as DNA, the CDR3 is TGTGCCAGTAGTACCTCCGGGACAGGGGTCGGGGAAGCTTTCTTT. Protein sequence: CASSTSGTGVGEAFF. The genes are TRBV19 and TRBJ1-1; 10 positions match TRBD1. V gave up 4 bases and J gave up 8 bases; unmatched junction bases: 10. The CDR3 consists of 15 residues. The germline CDR1 and CDR2 sequences are LNHDA and SQIVND (reference sequence).

The chain recombines TRBV7-8 with TRBJ1-2, with TRBD1 as a possible D gene (5 bases). The length of the CDR3 is 14 residues. In germline, CDR1 is SGHVS, CDR2 FQNEAQ. Trimming took 5 bases from V and 6 from J, leaving 16 bases between them. The CDR3, as DNA: TGTGCCAGCAGCGAATCTACGACGGGGGATGGCTACACCTTC. This codes for CASSESTTGDGYTF.

V gene TRBV7-2 combines with J gene TRBJ2-3; 7 bases are shared with TRBD1. The CDR3 sequence is 14 residues long. The V gene's germline CDR1 is SGHTA and CDR2 FQGNSA. J gave up 3 bases and V 2 bases, and 2 bases lay outside the gene matches. CDR3: CASSLSRGTDTQYF. CDR3 nucleotides: TGTGCCAGCAGCTTATCCAGGGGGACAGATACGCAGTATTTT.

The genes are TRBV4-3 and TRBJ1-3; no definite D call. In germline, CDR1 is LGHNA, CDR2 YSLEER. CDR3 length: 16 amino acids. V was pared by 0 bases and J by 1 base, with 10 bases between. The CDR3 spells CASSQEWAESGNTIYF. The CDR3 coding sequence is TGCGCCAGCAGCCAAGAATGGGCAGAGTCTGGAAACACCATATATTTT.

The chain carries TRBV27 and TRBJ1-3, with TRBD1 identical over 10 bases. The CDR3 extends over 15 amino acids. From germline, CDR1 is MNHEY and CDR2 SMNVEV (reference sequence). J was trimmed by 4 bases and V by 5 bases; bases with no gene match: 5. The CDR3 loop is CASSRQGAGGNTIYF. The CDR3 DNA follows: TGTGCCAGCAGTCGACAGGGGGCCGGAGGAAACACCATATATTTT.

The chain links TRBV9 to TRBJ1-4, with TRBD1 matching over 7 bases. The CDR3 has 17 residues. Germline CDR1 SGDLS, CDR2 YYNGEE. Trimming removed 0 bases from V and 10 bases from J; junction bases left unmatched: 15. This chain's CDR3 is CASSVDARGGGSRKLFF. CDR3 sequence (DNA): TGTGCCAGCAGCGTAGACGCAAGAGGGGGCGGGTCCAGAAAACTGTTTTTT.

This chain uses TRBV7-9 with TRBJ1-1; a possible D gene is TRBD1 (5 bases). Per the germline V gene, CDR1 is SEHNR and CDR2 is FQNEAQ (reference sequence). This CDR3 region has 15 residues. Trimming left V 2 bases short and J 4 bases short, with 14 bases between. CDR3 amino acids: CASSLSGGVGTEAFF. The CDR3, as DNA: TGTGCCAGCAGCTTATCGGGAGGGGTCGGCACTGAAGCTTTCTTT.

This clone showed up just once. The rearrangement uses TRBV11-2 and TRBJ2-7, with D perhaps matching TRBD2 (6 bases). Germline V gene data show CDR1 as SGHAT and CDR2 as FQNNGV. V was clipped by 5 bases and J by 6 bases, with 20 bases between them. CDR3 size: 15 residues. The CDR3 sequence is CASSPEVGRISEQYF. CDR3 DNA sequence: TGTGCCAGCAGCCCGGAAGTCGGGAGAATCAGCGAGCAGTACTTC.

The chain links TRBV28 to TRBJ2-7; 7 positions agree with TRBD2. The J segment lost 5 bases and the V segment lost 7 bases, leaving 8 bases of the junction unmatched. The V gene's germline CDR1 is MDHEN and CDR2 SYDVKM. CDR3 length: 13 residues. This CDR3 is CASNRLAGDEQYF. The CDR3 DNA sequence: TGTGCCAGCAATCGTCTTGCGGGAGACGAGCAGTACTTC.

The V gene is TRBV4-3, the J gene TRBJ2-1; 11 nucleotides line up with TRBD2. Germline V gene sequence: CDR1 LGHNA, CDR2 YSLEER. Trimming at V came to 6 bases and at J to 4 bases, leaving 5 bases not matched to a gene. The CDR3 sequence is 15 residues long. As DNA, the CDR3 is TGCGCCAGCAGTCCACTAGCGGGAGAGTACAATGAGCAGTTCTTC. Translated, it gives CASSPLAGEYNEQFF.

This chain uses TRBV5-1 with TRBJ1-1, with no clear D. The CDR3 is 14 residues long. The V end was cut by 5 bases, the J end by 2 bases, with 13 bases between. Germline values: CDR1 SGHRS, CDR2 YFSETQ. In DNA, the CDR3 is TGCGCCAGCAGGGTTCGAGACTTTAACACTGAAGCTTTCTTT. This encodes CASRVRDFNTEAFF.

The chain carries TRBV5-1 and TRBJ2-3, with D possibly being TRBD2 (6 bases). The CDR3 length is 15 residues. Germline CDR1 is SGHRS and CDR2 is YFSETQ. Trimming shortened V by 0 bases and J by 3 bases, and 11 bases separated the two germline ends. Here the CDR3 DNA reads TGCGCCAGCAGCTTGGAAACTAGCAAGACAGATACGCAGTATTTT. This codes for CASSLETSKTDTQYF.

The chain joins TRBV25-1 to TRBJ2-2; 11 nucleotides match TRBD1. The CDR3 sequence is 15 residues long. V shed 4 bases, J shed 6 bases, and the junction held 4 bases outside the gene matches. The germline CDR1 and CDR2 sequences are MGHDK and SYGVNS. Here the CDR3 DNA reads TGTGCCAGCAGTGGGGGACAGGGGGGTCCCGGGGAGCTGTTTTTT. It is translated as CASSGGQGGPGELFF.

This chain links TRBV20-1 with TRBJ1-1, with 7 bases fitting TRBD1. The junction had 7 bases not matched to a gene; V was cut back by 3 bases and J by 0 bases. This CDR3 spans 15 amino acids. From germline, CDR1 is DFQATT and CDR2 SNEGSKA (reference sequence). The DNA for the CDR3 is TGCAGTGCTAGTGTCGACAGGGAACTGAACACTGAAGCTTTCTTT. It specifies CSASVDRELNTEAFF.

This chain joins TRBV4-2 and TRBJ2-3, with TRBD2 matching over 12 bases. Germline V CDR1 and CDR2: LGHNA, YNFKEQ. This CDR3 is 16 amino acids long. Trimming removed 1 base from V and 5 bases from J; junction bases left unmatched: 4. CDR3 sequence (DNA): TGTGCCAGCAGCCAAGGACTAGCGGGAGCCGAAGATACGCAGTATTTT. This codes for CASSQGLAGAEDTQYF.

This clone has more than one count but fewer than ten. The rearrangement links TRBV12-2 to TRBJ2-3; no DNA check was done on the table's D call, TRBD2. TRBV12-2 is a recognized pseudogene. This CDR3 is built from 18 residues. CDR3 sequence reads: CASRLEGLAVGATDTQYF. Here the CDR3 DNA reads TGTGCAAGTCGCTTAGAGGGACTAGCGGTAGGTGCGACAGATACGCAGTATTTT.

The DNA of the CDR3 is TGTGCCAGCTCGGATGGACTAGCGGGAGATACGCAGTATTTT. Translating it yields CASSDGLAGDTQYF. The rearrangement joins TRBV7-3 to TRBJ2-3; 11 nucleotides agree with TRBD2. V was clipped by 8 bases and J by 5 bases; unmatched bases: 6. This CDR3 region has 14 residues. CDR1 is SGHTA and CDR2 is FQGTGA in the germline V gene.

The chain links TRBV7-2 to TRBJ1-5, with D tentatively TRBD1 (6 bases). Germline V gene data show CDR1 as SGHTA and CDR2 as FQGNSA. This CDR3 is built from 16 residues. V lost 2 bases, J lost 4 bases, and 15 bases lay in between. The CDR3 coding sequence is TGTGCCAGCAGCTTAATGTCTCGGGGGGCGAATCAGCCCCAGCATTTT. Protein sequence: CASSLMSRGANQPQHF. The complete variable domain, with remaining parts taken from reference TRBV7-2 and TRBJ1-5, reads GAGVSQSPSNKVTEKGKDVELRCDPISGHTALYWYRQSLGQGLEFLIYFQGNSAPDKSGLPSDRFSAERTGGSVSTLTIQRTQQEDSAVYLCASSLMSRGANQPQHFGDGTRLSIL.

V is TRBV9 and J is TRBJ2-3, with 10 bases fitting TRBD2. J gave up 4 bases and V 0 bases, and 2 bases lay outside the gene matches. The CDR3 length is 15 residues. Germline V CDR1 and CDR2: SGDLS, YYNGEE. CDR3 in amino acids: CASSVESGRADTQYF. The CDR3 bases are TGTGCCAGCAGCGTAGAAAGCGGGAGGGCAGATACGCAGTATTTT.

The V call is TRBV18, the J call TRBJ1-5; D is uncertain. V was pared by 9 bases and J by 0 bases, with 12 bases between. The CDR3 has 14 residues. Germline CDR1 is KGHSH and CDR2 is LQKENI. The DNA of the CDR3 is TGTGCCAGTCGAGATTTCGCTAGCAATCAGCCCCAGCATTTT. It yields the protein CASRDFASNQPQHF.

The CDR3 DNA follows: TGTGCCAGCAGCCCGAGCCAGGGAAAGGGCACTGAAGCTTTCTTT. Protein: CASSPSQGKGTEAFF. J is TRBJ1-1 and V is TRBV13, with D possibly TRBD1 on 5 matching bases. This CDR3 spans 15 amino acids. The V gene's germline CDR1 is PRHDT and CDR2 FYEKMQ (reference sequence). The V end lost 5 bases, the J end lost 4 bases, and 17 bases lay between the germline ends. The whole variable domain, filled in from reference TRBV13 and TRBJ1-1, reads AAGVIQSPRHLIKEKRETATLKCYPIPRHDTVYWYQQGPGQDPQFLISFYEKMQSDKGSIPDRFSAQQFSDYHSELNMSSLELGDSALYFCASSPSQGKGTEAFFGQGTRLTVV.

The rearrangement joins TRBV9 to TRBJ2-5; 13 nucleotides match TRBD2. There are 16 residues in the CDR3. Germline V CDR1 and CDR2: SGDLS, YYNGEE. J lost 7 bases, V lost 2 bases, and 8 bases had no gene match. This CDR3 reads CASSVLLAGGVGTQYF. CDR3 coding DNA: TGTGCCAGCAGCGTTCTACTAGCGGGAGGGGTAGGGACCCAGTACTTC.

The chain carries TRBV6-5 and TRBJ1-2, with D tentatively TRBD1 (6 bases). Trimming removed 0 bases at V and 8 bases at J, with 13 bases between. The CDR3 is 14 residues long. CDR1 MNHEY and CDR2 SVGAGI come from the germline V gene. The CDR3 sequence is CASSYSNRVKGYTF. The CDR3 bases are TGTGCCAGCAGTTACTCGAACAGGGTCAAAGGCTACACCTTC.

DNA of the CDR3: TGTGCCAGCAGCTTGGGGGACAGGGGCTACGAGCAGTACTTC. Protein product: CASSLGDRGYEQYF. The genes are TRBV7-2 and TRBJ2-7; 10 bases agree with TRBD1. The CDR3 has 14 amino acids. CDR1 is SGHTA, CDR2 FQGNSA, per germline. V shed 3 bases, J shed 3 bases, and the junction held 2 bases outside the gene matches. The whole variable domain, filled in from reference TRBV7-2 and TRBJ2-7, reads GAGVSQSPSNKVTEKGKDVELRCDPISGHTALYWYRQSLGQGLEFLIYFQGNSAPDKSGLPSDRFSAERTGGSVSTLTIQRTQQEDSAVYLCASSLGDRGYEQYFGPGTRLTVT.

The chain has TRBV27 and TRBJ2-2; 13 bases are a match to TRBD2. This CDR3 has 19 residues. Trimming took 5 bases from V and 7 from J; bases not matched to a gene: 16. Germline V lookup: CDR1 MNHEY, CDR2 SMNVEV (reference sequence). The CDR3 DNA reads TGTGCCAGCAGTCGATCCCGAGGACTAGCGGGAGCGCTAATCGGGGAGCTGTTTTTT. It yields the protein CASSRSRGLAGALIGELFF.

J is TRBJ2-7 and V is TRBV6-5, with D possibly being TRBD2 (6 bases). The V gene's germline CDR1 is MNHEY and CDR2 SVGAGI. The V gene lost 6 bases and the J gene lost 6 bases, with 12 bases spanning the gap. This CDR3 contains 12 residues. This CDR3 reads CASRSPGVEQYF. As DNA, the CDR3 is TGTGCCAGCAGGTCTCCGGGAGTCGAGCAGTACTTC.

V gene TRBV7-2 combines with J gene TRBJ2-3; TRBD1 matches at 11 bases. Germline V CDR1 and CDR2: SGHTA, FQGNSA. The trim removed 5 bases at V and 6 bases at J, leaving 10 bases unmatched. The CDR3 covers 16 residues. The CDR3 spells CASSPDRDRGGDTQYF. CDR3 bases: TGTGCCAGCAGCCCTGACCGGGACAGGGGGGGCGATACGCAGTATTTT.